Shown below are 17 T cell receptor beta chains from a single sample sequenced in a study of T cell responses to AZD1222 COVID-19 vaccine. Sequenced by immunoSEQ multiplex PCR; TCRdb stores in-frame clones only, minus some. The repertoire has more than 95,000 clones, about 89% of them found once; the top ten carry over 8.5%. Sequenced here: peripheral blood, sampled on day 0 of MenACWY control vaccination. Receptors were obtained from an adult in good health.

The chain carries TRBV5-5 and TRBJ1-4; D is undetermined. Germline assignment: CDR1 SGHKS and CDR2 YYEKEE (reference sequence). V was clipped by 0 bases and J by 7 bases, with 7 bases between them. The CDR3 runs to 13 residues. CDR3 protein: CASSLDVGEKLFF. As DNA, the CDR3 is TGTGCCAGCAGCTTGGACGTGGGTGAAAAACTGTTTTTT.

This chain uses TRBV7-8 with TRBJ1-5; 9 bases map to TRBD1. The CDR3 consists of 17 residues. V lost 5 bases to trimming and J lost 0 bases; unmatched junction nucleotides: 8. Germline values: CDR1 SGHVS, CDR2 FQNEAQ. CDR3 DNA: TGTGCCAGCAGCCCAACAGGGGGCTCGGATAGCAATCAGCCCCAGCATTTT. It specifies CASSPTGGSDSNQPQHF.

Written as DNA, the CDR3 is TGCGCCAGCAGCTTAGGCAGTAATAATTCACCCCTCCACTTT. It codes for CASSLGSNNSPLHF. V gene TRBV5-1 combines with J gene TRBJ1-6; unclear D gene. The CDR3 is 14 residues long. The germline gives CDR1 SGHRS, CDR2 YFSETQ. Trimming removed 2 bases at V and 5 bases at J, with 8 bases between.

The chain is built from TRBV5-6 and TRBJ2-7; 7 nucleotides line up with TRBD1. V shed 3 bases, J shed 9 bases, and the junction held 9 bases outside the gene matches. The CDR3 is 13 residues long. CDR1 is SGHDT and CDR2 is YYEEEE in the germline V gene. The CDR3: CASSWGSPGGQYF. The CDR3 nucleotides read TGTGCCAGCAGCTGGGGTAGCCCAGGGGGGCAGTACTTC.

This sequence joins TRBV5-1 and TRBJ2-1, with D perhaps TRBD1 (6 bases). V gave up 4 bases and J gave up 4 bases, with 15 bases separating them. This CDR3 contains 15 residues. Per the germline V gene, CDR1 is SGHRS and CDR2 is YFSETQ. The DNA for the CDR3 is TGCGCCAGCAGCCAAAAGACAGGCCCTTACAATGAGCAGTTCTTC. Its translation: CASSQKTGPYNEQFF.

This clone was counted once. The chain has TRBV19 and TRBJ1-1; 8 bases match TRBD1. CDR1 and CDR2 from the germline V gene are LNHDA and SQIVND (reference sequence). With V trimmed by 7 bases and J by 2 bases, 9 bases remained unmatched. This CDR3 contains 15 residues. CDR3 protein: CASTEDRVGNTEAFF. In DNA form, the CDR3 reads TGTGCCAGTACCGAGGACAGGGTAGGCAACACTGAAGCTTTCTTT.

V gene TRBV7-9 combines with J gene TRBJ2-3; no definite D call. The V end was cut by 5 bases, the J end by 0 bases, with 12 bases between. The CDR3 is 15 amino acids. Germline loops: CDR1 SEHNR, CDR2 FQNEAQ (reference sequence). Here the CDR3 DNA reads TGTGCCAGCAGCGATGGGTACACTAGCACAGATACGCAGTATTTT. Translating gives CASSDGYTSTDTQYF.

This chain joins TRBV11-1 and TRBJ1-4, with D perhaps matching TRBD1 (5 bases). Germline CDR1 is SGHAT and CDR2 is FQDESV (reference sequence). Trimming cost V 5 bases and J 7 bases, with 14 bases left between them. The CDR3 runs to 14 residues. The CDR3 protein is CASSTQGTGEKLFF. Here the CDR3 DNA reads TGTGCCAGCAGCACCCAGGGTACGGGTGAAAAACTGTTTTTT.

CDR3 DNA sequence: TGTGCCAGCAGCAGCGGGATTCCCGAGCAGTTCTTC. Translated: CASSSGIPEQFF. The chain couples TRBV6-2 or TRBV6-3 to TRBJ2-1; 7 bases are shared with TRBD2. Germline V gene sequence: CDR1 MNHEY, CDR2 SVGEGT. The CDR3 has 12 residues. V was clipped by 6 bases and J by 10 bases; unmatched bases: 6.

This rearrangement joins TRBV27 to TRBJ1-1, with 8 positions matching TRBD1. Looked up from germline, CDR1 is MNHEY and CDR2 is SMNVEV (reference sequence). CDR3 length: 14 amino acids. Trimming removed 5 bases from V and 1 base from J; junction bases left unmatched: 3. The CDR3 DNA reads as TGTGCCAGCAGTCTCGGACAGGGGAACACTGAAGCTTTCTTT. The encoded protein is CASSLGQGNTEAFF.

V is TRBV9 and J is TRBJ1-3; D gene ambiguous. Per germline, CDR1 SGDLS and CDR2 YYNGEE. This CDR3 contains 15 residues. V was clipped by 0 bases and J by 0 bases, with 7 bases between them. The DNA of the CDR3 is TGTGCCAGCAGCGTAGCAGGACCCTCTGGAAACACCATATATTTT. Residues: CASSVAGPSGNTIYF. Combining the CDR3 with reference TRBV9 and TRBJ1-3 gives the whole variable domain DSGVTQTPKHLITATGQRVTLRCSPRSGDLSVYWYQQSLDQGLQFLIQYYNGEERAKGNILERFSAQQFPDLHSELNLSSLELGDSALYFCASSVAGPSGNTIYFGEGSWLTVV.

The CDR3 loop reads CASSQDPLLSGNTIYF. For the CDR3, the DNA is TGCGCCAGCAGCCAAGATCCGCTTCTCTCTGGAAACACCATATATTTT. The chain joins TRBV4-1 to TRBJ1-3; D ambiguous. V was shortened by 0 bases and J by 0 bases, with 9 bases between the two germline ends. Germline assignment: CDR1 MGHRA and CDR2 YSYEKL. The CDR3 contains 16 residues.

The chain has TRBV12-3 or TRBV12-4 and TRBJ1-1; D gene ambiguous. Trimming cost V 3 bases and J 4 bases, with 6 bases left between them. The CDR3 spans 12 residues. In DNA, the CDR3 is TGTGCCAGCAGTTTGGGAACCACTGAAGCTTTCTTT. It yields the protein CASSLGTTEAFF.

The V gene is TRBV9, the J gene TRBJ1-1; 9 positions match TRBD1. There are 17 residues in the CDR3. The germline CDR1 and CDR2 sequences are SGDLS and YYNGEE. With V trimmed by 2 bases and J by 3 bases, 11 bases remained unmatched. The CDR3 here is CASSVPPGTGFDTEAFF. CDR3 sequence (DNA): TGTGCCAGCAGCGTTCCACCCGGGACAGGGTTTGACACTGAAGCTTTCTTT.

The chain carries TRBV29-1 and TRBJ2-7, with 7 bases that match TRBD2. The CDR3 is made up of 14 amino acids. From germline, CDR1 is SQVTM and CDR2 ANQGSEA. The V and J ends lost 5 bases and 2 bases, in that order; junction bases with no gene match: 9. The CDR3 here is CSVSGYGGTYEQYF. CDR3 coding DNA: TGCAGCGTTTCTGGATACGGGGGGACCTACGAGCAGTACTTC.

The chain employs TRBV30 and TRBJ2-1; D might be TRBD1 (6 bases). The CDR3 consists of 13 residues. Germline loops: CDR1 GTSNPN, CDR2 SVGIG (reference sequence). The CDR3 is CALTGSSYNEQFF. For the CDR3, the DNA is TGTGCTTTGACAGGCAGCTCCTACAATGAGCAGTTCTTC.

The table lists this clone with a few counts. The genes are TRBV25-1 and TRBJ1-1; D uncertain. The CDR3 consists of 14 residues. CDR1 MGHDK and CDR2 SYGVNS come from the germline V gene. V was clipped by 3 bases and J by 0 bases, with 8 bases between them. CDR3: CASSDLSLNTEAFF. CDR3 sequence (DNA): TGTGCCAGCAGTGATCTCAGCTTGAACACTGAAGCTTTCTTT.